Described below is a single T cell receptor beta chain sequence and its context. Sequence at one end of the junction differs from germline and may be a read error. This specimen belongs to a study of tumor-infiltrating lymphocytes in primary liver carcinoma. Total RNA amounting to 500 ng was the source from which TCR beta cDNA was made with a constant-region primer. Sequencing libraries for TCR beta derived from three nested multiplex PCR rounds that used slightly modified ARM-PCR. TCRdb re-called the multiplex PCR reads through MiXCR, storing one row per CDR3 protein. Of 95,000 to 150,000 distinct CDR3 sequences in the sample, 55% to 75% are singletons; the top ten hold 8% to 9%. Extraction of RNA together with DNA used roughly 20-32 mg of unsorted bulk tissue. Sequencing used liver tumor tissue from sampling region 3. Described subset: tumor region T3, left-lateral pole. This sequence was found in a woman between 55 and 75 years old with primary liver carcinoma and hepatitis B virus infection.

CDR3 loop: CARMTSRTGTQYF. CDR3 bases: TGCGCCAGGATGACTAGTCGCACAGGTACGCAGTATTTT. The rearrangement links TRBV10-1 to TRBJ2-3; D possibly corresponds to TRBD2 (6 bases). The germline gives CDR1 WNHNN, CDR2 SYGVQD (reference sequence). This CDR3 has 13 amino acids.